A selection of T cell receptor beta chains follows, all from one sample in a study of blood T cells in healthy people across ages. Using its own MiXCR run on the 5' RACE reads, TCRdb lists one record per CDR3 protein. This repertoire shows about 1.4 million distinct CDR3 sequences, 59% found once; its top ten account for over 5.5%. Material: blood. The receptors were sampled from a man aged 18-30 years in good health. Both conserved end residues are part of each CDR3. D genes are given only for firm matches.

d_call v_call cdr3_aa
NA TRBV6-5 CASSYSWGGLNTGELFF
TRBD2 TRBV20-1 CSASPSSGSEQFF
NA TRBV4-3 CASSRAGGEKLFF
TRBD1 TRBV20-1 CSARAQGGSNEKLFF
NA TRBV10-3 CAISESDQLVGEQFF
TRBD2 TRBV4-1 CASSQALAAWGELFF
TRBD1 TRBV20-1 CSASRGRVNEQYF
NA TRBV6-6 CASDRGEGYEQYF
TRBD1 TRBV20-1 CSAPGGNLDQSIQYF
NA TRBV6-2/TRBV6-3 CASHYGSSYNEQFF
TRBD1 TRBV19 CASSRGQVFSNTEAFF
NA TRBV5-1 CASSLNRALETQYF
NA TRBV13 CASTSGWDYEQYF
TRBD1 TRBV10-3 CAIMRGQDYGYTF
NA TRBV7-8 CASSPPSGEAFF
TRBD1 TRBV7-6 CASSIRQGAETQYF
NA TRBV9 CASSPGVGYSNQPQHF
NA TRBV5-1 CASSFNGRKSDTQYF
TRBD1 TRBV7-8 CASSRNRDSPFSYNEQFF
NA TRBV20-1 CSASFSGAEQYF
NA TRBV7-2 CASSLASGTAAYEQYF
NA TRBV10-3 CAISASNRGLETQYF
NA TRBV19 CATTLGTVYGYTF
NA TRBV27 CASSLKPGNGAFF
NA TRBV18 CASSPSQGFPGNTIYF
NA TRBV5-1 CASSWSFGTDTQYF
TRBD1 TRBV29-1 CSVELTGGPPDTQYF
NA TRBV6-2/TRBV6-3 CASSRWVTDTQYF
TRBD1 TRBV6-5 CASSGRTGGNYEQYF
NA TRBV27 CASSPGGPYYGYTF
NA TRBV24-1 CATSPREKNIQYF
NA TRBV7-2 CASSLAPRWSGPSSYEQYF
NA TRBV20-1 CSARDPRGSQPQHF
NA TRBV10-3 CAISESGGVGQFF
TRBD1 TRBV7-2 CASSIWDRALGNEQFF
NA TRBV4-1 CASSRAVSSPLHF
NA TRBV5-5 CASSFLGRVGSPLHF
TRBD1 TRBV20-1 CSARDRNRGPGSYEQYF
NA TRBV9 CASSAGDGYYGYTF
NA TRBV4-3 CASSQDYGEQYF
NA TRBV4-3 CASSQEGVAYEQYF
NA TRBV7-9 CASQGFTSTRSGANVLTF
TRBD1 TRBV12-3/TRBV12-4 CASSLAEDRVYEQYF
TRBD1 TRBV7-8 CASSFGPGQGNNEQFF
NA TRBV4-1 CASSQETGFNEKLFF
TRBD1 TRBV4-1 CASSQMGTGGTDTQYF
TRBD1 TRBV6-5 CATKTAGGQQETQYF
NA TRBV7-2 CASSLTGTSLEQYF
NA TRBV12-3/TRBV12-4 CASSLMRGYGGYTF
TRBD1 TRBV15 CATSSVQGAGYEQYF
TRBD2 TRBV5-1 CASSFLGLAGGPVSSYNEQFF